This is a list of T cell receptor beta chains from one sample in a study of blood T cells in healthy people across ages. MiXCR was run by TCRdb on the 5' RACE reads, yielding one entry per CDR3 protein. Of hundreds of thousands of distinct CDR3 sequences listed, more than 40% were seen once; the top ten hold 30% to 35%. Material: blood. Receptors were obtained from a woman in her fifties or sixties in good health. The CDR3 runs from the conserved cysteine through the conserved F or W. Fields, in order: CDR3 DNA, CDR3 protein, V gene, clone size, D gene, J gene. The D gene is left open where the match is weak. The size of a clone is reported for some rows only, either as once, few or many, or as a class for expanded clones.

CDR3nt: TGTGCCAGCAGCTTAACGGGACAGGCTAATGAAAAACTGTTTTTT; CDR3aa: CASSLTGQANEKLFF; v_gene: TRBV7-3; abundance: .; d_gene: TRBD1; j_gene: TRBJ1-4
CDR3nt: TGTGCCAGCAGCCCGACTAGCGGGACACATACGCAGTATTTT; CDR3aa: CASSPTSGTHTQYF; v_gene: TRBV9; abundance: many; d_gene: TRBD2; j_gene: TRBJ2-3
CDR3nt: TGTGCCAGCAGCGTAAGGCAGGGAGGCATTCAGTACTTC; CDR3aa: CASSVRQGGIQYF; v_gene: TRBV7-2; abundance: .; d_gene: .; j_gene: TRBJ2-4
CDR3nt: TGCAGTGCTAGGGCGGAGCGGGAGTTCTACGAGCAGTACTTC; CDR3aa: CSARAEREFYEQYF; v_gene: TRBV20-1; abundance: .; d_gene: TRBD2; j_gene: TRBJ2-7
CDR3nt: TGTGCCAGCAGCCAAGATCTCGGGGGGCGAGACTCACCCCTCCACTTT; CDR3aa: CASSQDLGGRDSPLHF; v_gene: TRBV4-2; abundance: few; d_gene: .; j_gene: TRBJ1-6
CDR3nt: TGTGCCAGCAGCTACGGACAGGGCGGCGGAGCTTTCTTT; CDR3aa: CASSYGQGGGAFF; v_gene: TRBV7-2; abundance: .; d_gene: TRBD1; j_gene: TRBJ1-1
CDR3nt: TGTGCCAGCAGCTTCGAGCGGCGGAAGGAGGAGACCCGGTACTTC; CDR3aa: CASSFERRKEETRYF; v_gene: TRBV3-1; abundance: .; d_gene: .; j_gene: TRBJ2-5
CDR3nt: TGCAGCGTTGGGTCAGGCCCAGATACGCAGTATTTT; CDR3aa: CSVGSGPDTQYF; v_gene: TRBV29-1; abundance: few; d_gene: .; j_gene: TRBJ2-3
CDR3nt: TGTGCCAGCAGTCCCGGTAGCGGGAGGGCCGGCGAGCAGTACTTC; CDR3aa: CASSPGSGRAGEQYF; v_gene: TRBV27; abundance: .; d_gene: TRBD2; j_gene: TRBJ2-7
CDR3nt: TGCGCCAGCAGCCGGGACCTCTATAATTCACCCCTCCACTTT; CDR3aa: CASSRDLYNSPLHF; v_gene: TRBV4-3; abundance: many; d_gene: .; j_gene: TRBJ1-6
CDR3nt: TGTGCCAGCAGTACGCCGGGACTAGCGAACTCCTACAATGAGCAGTTCTTC; CDR3aa: CASSTPGLANSYNEQFF; v_gene: TRBV28; abundance: .; d_gene: TRBD2; j_gene: TRBJ2-1
CDR3nt: TGCAGTGCCAGGACCGGGACAGGGGATGCGGGGGAGCAGTACTTC; CDR3aa: CSARTGTGDAGEQYF; v_gene: TRBV20-1; abundance: .; d_gene: TRBD1; j_gene: TRBJ2-7
CDR3nt: TGTGCCAGCAGCCCCCGACAGTATTCACCCCTCCACTTT; CDR3aa: CASSPRQYSPLHF; v_gene: TRBV7-2; abundance: once; d_gene: .; j_gene: TRBJ1-6
CDR3nt: TGTGCCAGCGGGTGGGGATCCTCCTACGAGCAGTACTTC; CDR3aa: CASGWGSSYEQYF; v_gene: TRBV7-6; abundance: .; d_gene: .; j_gene: TRBJ2-7
CDR3nt: TGCGCCAGCAGTTACTCCGAGTTGGGGGCGCGCGCGCAGTTCTTC; CDR3aa: CASSYSELGARAQFF; v_gene: TRBV6-5; abundance: .; d_gene: .; j_gene: TRBJ2-1
CDR3nt: TGTGCCAGCAGCCGACCCCCAGGGACCCAGTACTTC; CDR3aa: CASSRPPGTQYF; v_gene: TRBV6-2/TRBV6-3; abundance: few; d_gene: .; j_gene: TRBJ2-5
CDR3nt: TGCGCCAGCAGCATGGACGGGGACTATGGCTACACCTTC; CDR3aa: CASSMDGDYGYTF; v_gene: TRBV5-1; abundance: few; d_gene: .; j_gene: TRBJ1-2
CDR3nt: TGTGCCAGCAGCTTAGCGCGGGCTAGCGTGTACAATGAGCAGTTCTTC; CDR3aa: CASSLARASVYNEQFF; v_gene: TRBV11-2; abundance: .; d_gene: .; j_gene: TRBJ2-1
CDR3nt: TGTGCCAGCAGTGAACTGGGGACAGAAGCAAACTATGGCTACACCTTC; CDR3aa: CASSELGTEANYGYTF; v_gene: TRBV25-1; abundance: .; d_gene: TRBD1; j_gene: TRBJ1-2
CDR3nt: TGTGCCAGCAGCTTAAGACCCGGAGGGGAATACGAGCAGTACTTC; CDR3aa: CASSLRPGGEYEQYF; v_gene: TRBV7-3; abundance: few; d_gene: .; j_gene: TRBJ2-7
CDR3nt: TGCAGCGTCGCGGAGGGTGAGCAGTTCTTC; CDR3aa: CSVAEGEQFF; v_gene: TRBV29-1; abundance: .; d_gene: .; j_gene: TRBJ2-1
CDR3nt: TGTGCCAGCAGCTTGGGAGCGGGGGGCGCGATATCCTTGAGCTCTGGGGCCAACGTCCTGACTTTC; CDR3aa: CASSLGAGGAISLSSGANVLTF; v_gene: TRBV11-2; abundance: few; d_gene: TRBD2; j_gene: TRBJ2-6
CDR3nt: TGCGCCAGCAGCCAATCAGTCAGGGTGGGGGAAAAACTGTTTTTT; CDR3aa: CASSQSVRVGEKLFF; v_gene: TRBV4-3; abundance: few; d_gene: .; j_gene: TRBJ1-4
CDR3nt: TGCAGTGCTAGGGACAGGGTGGATTCACCCCTCCACTTT; CDR3aa: CSARDRVDSPLHF; v_gene: TRBV20-1; abundance: .; d_gene: TRBD1; j_gene: TRBJ1-6
CDR3nt: TGTGCCAGCAGCTTTGGATCGGGACTAGCGGGAGGTTATACCGGGGAGCTGTTTTTT; CDR3aa: CASSFGSGLAGGYTGELFF; v_gene: TRBV7-9; abundance: .; d_gene: TRBD2; j_gene: TRBJ2-2
CDR3nt: TGTGCCATCACGTCTGGGGCCAACGTCCTGACTTTC; CDR3aa: CAITSGANVLTF; v_gene: TRBV10-3; abundance: .; d_gene: .; j_gene: TRBJ2-6
CDR3nt: TGTGCCAGCAGTTTACAGGCGGGATATCAGCCCCAGCATTTT; CDR3aa: CASSLQAGYQPQHF; v_gene: TRBV28; abundance: few; d_gene: .; j_gene: TRBJ1-5
CDR3nt: TGTGCCAGCAGCGCGGAGGGAGCCAAGGGGCCCTACGAGCAGTACTTC; CDR3aa: CASSAEGAKGPYEQYF; v_gene: TRBV7-2; abundance: few; d_gene: .; j_gene: TRBJ2-7
CDR3nt: TGCAGTGCCCCGGCAGATTCAGGGTTTCGGGCCTACGAGCAGTACTTC; CDR3aa: CSAPADSGFRAYEQYF; v_gene: TRBV20-1; abundance: .; d_gene: .; j_gene: TRBJ2-7